Following are 9 T cell receptor beta chains from one sample sequenced in a study of shared clonotypes between healthy human individuals. Assay used: immunoSEQ multiplex PCR; TCRdb lists only in-frame clones, some missing. The table has roughly 1 million clones, about 74% seen once. Sequencing used memory CD4+ T cells sorted from blood. The subset was: CD45RA-negative fraction. All receptors come from a man younger than 35 in good health.

V gene TRBV2 combines with J gene TRBJ2-5, with D maybe TRBD1 (6 bases). V lost 10 bases, J lost 2 bases, and 23 bases lay in between. The CDR3 has 16 residues. The V gene's germline CDR1 is SNHLY and CDR2 FYNNEI. CDR3 amino acids: CANPLRQVGSQETQYF. The CDR3 nucleotides are TGTGCCAACCCACTTCGACAGGTGGGGAGTCAAGAGACCCAGTACTTC.

The J gene is TRBJ2-1, the V gene TRBV30; D may correspond to TRBD1 or TRBD2 (5 bases each). Between the trimmed V and J ends, which lost 5 bases and 2 bases, there was a span of 10 bases. The CDR3 totals 13 residues. Germline CDR1 reads GTSNPN; CDR2 reads SVGIG (reference sequence). CDR3 residues: CAWSQGPYNEQFF. CDR3 bases: TGTGCCTGGTCGCAGGGACCCTACAATGAGCAGTTCTTC.

Regarding this clone: Additional DNA sequences in this sample encode the identical CDR3. The rearrangement joins TRBV7-2 to TRBJ1-3; D is ambiguous. The CDR3 is 14 residues long. Trimming cost V 0 bases and J 4 bases, with 7 bases left between them. Looked up from germline, CDR1 is SGHTA and CDR2 is FQGNSA. The CDR3 sequence: CASSLAAAGNTIYF. CDR3 sequence (DNA): TGTGCCAGCAGCTTAGCGGCGGCCGGAAACACCATATATTTT.

The rearrangement joins TRBV4-1 to TRBJ1-6; the match to TRBD1 covers 9 bases. The J segment lost 6 bases and the V segment lost 1 base, leaving 7 bases of the junction unmatched. CDR1 MGHRA and CDR2 YSYEKL come from the germline V gene. The CDR3 length is 17 residues. DNA for the CDR3: TGCGCCAGCAGCCAAGCGGACAGGGGAGCCCGTAATTCACCCCTCCACTTT. Translating gives CASSQADRGARNSPLHF.

This clone has ten or more counts. The V and J genes are TRBV10-3 and TRBJ2-1; D remains unclear. This CDR3 region has 14 residues. Germline V lookup: CDR1 ENHRY, CDR2 SYGVKD. V shed 4 bases and J shed 3 bases, with 10 bases lying between them. The CDR3 DNA is TGTGCCATCAGTGTAGAGGTTGGCTACAATGAGCAGTTCTTC. This codes for CAISVEVGYNEQFF.

This clone was observed at least ten times. The chain couples TRBV4-2 to TRBJ2-3; D unresolved. CDR1 LGHNA and CDR2 YNFKEQ come from the germline V gene. The CDR3 sequence is 16 residues long. V shed 1 base and J shed 5 bases, with 16 bases lying between them. DNA of the CDR3: TGTGCCAGCAGCCAAGTACGTTCGATGCCCAGAGATACGCAGTATTTT. This translates into CASSQVRSMPRDTQYF.

V usage is TRBV5-1 and J usage is TRBJ2-7, with 7 bases fitting TRBD1. The length of the CDR3 is 16 residues. The germline V gene has CDR1 SGHRS and CDR2 YFSETQ. V lost 4 bases and J lost 3; bases outside the gene matches: 13. The DNA of the CDR3 is TGCGCCAGCAGCCCGCGACCACTAACAGGGGTCTACGAGCAGTACTTC. It translates to CASSPRPLTGVYEQYF.

This clone was observed once. The V gene is TRBV5-5, the J gene TRBJ1-3; D uncertain. This CDR3 contains 15 residues. Germline V gives CDR1 SGHKS, CDR2 YYEKEE (reference sequence). Between the trimmed V and J ends, which lost 0 bases and 4 bases, there was a span of 11 bases. This CDR3 reads CASSLDLGRGNTIYF. The CDR3 DNA sequence: TGTGCCAGCAGCTTGGACCTCGGTAGAGGAAACACCATATATTTT.

On this clone: Other nucleotide sequences in the sample specify the same CDR3. CDR3 amino acids: CASSPISRTGELFF. CDR3 coding DNA: TGTGCCAGCTCACCAATAAGTCGGACCGGGGAGCTGTTTTTT. This chain uses TRBV18 with TRBJ2-2; D is unclear. Germline-derived CDR1 and CDR2 are KGHSH and LQKENI. This CDR3 comprises 14 residues. V was cut by 2 bases and J by 5 bases, with 9 bases left in between.